The sequence of this T cell receptor beta chain was determined in a study of T-cell memory formation after mild COVID-19. For the study at large: TCR clustering was largely donor specific. Whole-study results and caveats: The finding that pre-infection memory included some responding clones suggested that cross-reactive memory joined. Day 15 to 85 contracting clones showed balanced CD4/CD8; day 15 to 37 expanders favored CD4+.

The germline V and J ends were trimmed by 4 bases and 4 bases, with 11 bases remaining between them. Germline V gives CDR1 SEHNR, CDR2 FQNEAQ (reference sequence). The CDR3 covers 14 residues. A remark on this clonotype: The antigen remains unidentified.

The authors produced TCR alpha and TCR beta cDNA libraries with sample barcodes and UMIs by 5'RACE using constant-segment primers. TCRdb redid the calling of the 5' RACE reads with MiXCR, one entry per CDR3 protein. The sample has 300,000 to 350,000 distinct CDR3 sequences, roughly an eighth seen once. The clonotype was recovered from a man younger than 35 who had mild COVID-19 (a few samples of this study predate the infection). Cell type and time point are not known. This rearrangement joins TRBV7-9 to TRBJ1-3; possible D gene TRBD1, 6 bases. Source material: PBMCs or a T cell subset sorted from them (not recorded which). The CDR3: CASSYTGRGNTIYF. In DNA, the CDR3 is TGTGCCAGCAGCTACACAGGGCGGGGAAACACCATATATTTT.